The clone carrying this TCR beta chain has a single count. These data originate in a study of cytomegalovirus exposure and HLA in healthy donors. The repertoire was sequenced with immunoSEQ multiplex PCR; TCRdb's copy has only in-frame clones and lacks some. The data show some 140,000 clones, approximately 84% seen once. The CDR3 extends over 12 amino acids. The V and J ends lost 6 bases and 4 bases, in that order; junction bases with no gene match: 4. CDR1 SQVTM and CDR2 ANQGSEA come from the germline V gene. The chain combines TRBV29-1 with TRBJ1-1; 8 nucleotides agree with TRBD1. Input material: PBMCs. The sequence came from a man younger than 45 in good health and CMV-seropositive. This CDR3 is CSVDREVTEAFF. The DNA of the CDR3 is TGCAGCGTGGACAGGGAGGTCACTGAAGCTTTCTTT.